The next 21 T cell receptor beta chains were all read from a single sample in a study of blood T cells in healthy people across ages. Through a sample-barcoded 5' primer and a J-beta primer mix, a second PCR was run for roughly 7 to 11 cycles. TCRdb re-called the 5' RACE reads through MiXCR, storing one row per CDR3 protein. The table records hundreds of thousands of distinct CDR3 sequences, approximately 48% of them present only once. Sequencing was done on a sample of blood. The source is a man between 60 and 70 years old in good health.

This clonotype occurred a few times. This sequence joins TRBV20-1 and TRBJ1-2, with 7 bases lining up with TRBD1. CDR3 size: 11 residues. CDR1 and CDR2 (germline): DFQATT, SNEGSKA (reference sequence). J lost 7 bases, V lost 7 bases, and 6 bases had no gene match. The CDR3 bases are TGCAGTGGGGAGGGGGCTTTTGGCTACACCTTC. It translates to CSGEGAFGYTF.

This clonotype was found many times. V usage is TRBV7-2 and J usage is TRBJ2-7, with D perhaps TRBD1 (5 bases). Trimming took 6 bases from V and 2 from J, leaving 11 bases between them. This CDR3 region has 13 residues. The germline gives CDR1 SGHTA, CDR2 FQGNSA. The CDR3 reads CASSLATAYEQYF. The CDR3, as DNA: TGTGCCAGCAGTTTGGCGACAGCCTACGAGCAGTACTTC.

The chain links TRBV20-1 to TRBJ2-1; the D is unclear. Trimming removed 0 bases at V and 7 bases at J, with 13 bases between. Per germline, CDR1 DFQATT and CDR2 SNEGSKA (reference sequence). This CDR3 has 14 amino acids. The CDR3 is CSARDPWVSNEQFF. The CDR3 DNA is TGCAGTGCTAGAGACCCCTGGGTCTCAAATGAGCAGTTCTTC.

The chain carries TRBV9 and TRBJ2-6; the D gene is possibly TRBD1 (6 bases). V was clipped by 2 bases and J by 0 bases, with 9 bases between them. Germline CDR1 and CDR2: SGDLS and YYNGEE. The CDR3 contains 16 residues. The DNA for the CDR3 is TGTGCCAGCAGCGTCACAGGGCACTCTGGGGCCAACGTCCTGACTTTC. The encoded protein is CASSVTGHSGANVLTF.

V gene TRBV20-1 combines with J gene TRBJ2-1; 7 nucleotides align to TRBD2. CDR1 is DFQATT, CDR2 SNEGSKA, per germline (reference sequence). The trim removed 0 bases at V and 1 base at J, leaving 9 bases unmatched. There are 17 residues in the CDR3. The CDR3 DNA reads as TGCAGTGCTAGAGATCATCGGGTCGGGGGGTCCTACAATGAGCAGTTCTTC. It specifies CSARDHRVGGSYNEQFF.

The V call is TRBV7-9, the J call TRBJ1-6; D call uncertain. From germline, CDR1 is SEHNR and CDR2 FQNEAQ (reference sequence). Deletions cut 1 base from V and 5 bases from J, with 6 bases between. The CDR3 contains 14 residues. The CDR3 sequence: CASSLEADNSPLHF. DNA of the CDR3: TGTGCCAGCAGCTTAGAAGCAGATAATTCACCCCTCCACTTT.

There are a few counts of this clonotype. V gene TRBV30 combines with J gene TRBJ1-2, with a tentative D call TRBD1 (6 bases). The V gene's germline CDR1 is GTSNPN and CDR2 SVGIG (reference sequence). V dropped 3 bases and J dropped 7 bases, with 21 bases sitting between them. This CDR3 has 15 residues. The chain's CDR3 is CAWSRNGGGQGGYTF. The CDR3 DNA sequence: TGTGCCTGGAGCCGAAACGGCGGGGGGCAGGGTGGCTACACCTTC.

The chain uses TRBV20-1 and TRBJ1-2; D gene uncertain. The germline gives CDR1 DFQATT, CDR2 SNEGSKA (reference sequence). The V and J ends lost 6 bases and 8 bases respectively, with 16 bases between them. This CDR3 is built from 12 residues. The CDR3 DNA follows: TGCAGTGCGACCGGGTCCCCCTCGGGCTACACCTTC. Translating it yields CSATGSPSGYTF.

CDR3 loop: CASSLGQGKAGELFF. CDR3 nucleotide sequence: TGTGCCAGCAGCTTAGGACAGGGGAAGGCGGGGGAGCTGTTTTTT. The chain is built from TRBV7-8 and TRBJ2-2, with 8 bases fitting TRBD1. V shed 1 base, J shed 8 bases, and the junction held 6 bases outside the gene matches. CDR3 length: 15 amino acids. Germline V lookup: CDR1 SGHVS, CDR2 FQNEAQ.

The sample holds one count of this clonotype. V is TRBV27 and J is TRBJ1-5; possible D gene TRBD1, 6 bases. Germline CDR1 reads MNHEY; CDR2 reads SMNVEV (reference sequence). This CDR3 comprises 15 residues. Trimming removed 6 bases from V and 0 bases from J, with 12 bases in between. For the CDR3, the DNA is TGTGCCAGCAGCCCCAGGGGAACTAGCAATCAGCCCCAGCATTTT. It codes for CASSPRGTSNQPQHF.

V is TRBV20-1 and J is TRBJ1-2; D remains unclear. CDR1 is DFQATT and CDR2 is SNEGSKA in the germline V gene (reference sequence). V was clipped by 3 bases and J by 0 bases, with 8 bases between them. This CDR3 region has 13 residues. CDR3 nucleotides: TGCAGTGCTAGTCGGGGAACTAACTATGGCTACACCTTC. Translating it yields CSASRGTNYGYTF.

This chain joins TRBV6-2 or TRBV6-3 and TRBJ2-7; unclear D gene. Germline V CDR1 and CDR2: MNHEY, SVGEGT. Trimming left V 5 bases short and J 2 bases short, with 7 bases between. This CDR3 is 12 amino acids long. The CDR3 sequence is CASSELPYEQYF. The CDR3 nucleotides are TGTGCCAGCAGTGAACTCCCCTACGAGCAGTACTTC.

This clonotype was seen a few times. The CDR3 DNA follows: TGTGCCAGCAGCCAACGACCGGTAACTGAAGCTTTCTTT. This gives the protein CASSQRPVTEAFF. The chain uses TRBV14 and TRBJ1-1, with D uncertain. Trimming pared 2 bases from V and 5 bases from J, leaving 9 bases between. Per germline, CDR1 SGHDN and CDR2 FVKESK. The CDR3 contains 13 residues. Filled out from reference TRBV14 and TRBJ1-1, the complete variable domain reads EAGVTQFPSHSVIEKGQTVTLRCDPISGHDNLYWYRRVMGKEIKFLLHFVKESKQDESGMPNNRFLAERTGGTYSTLKVQPAELEDSGVYFCASSQRPVTEAFFGQGTRLTVV.

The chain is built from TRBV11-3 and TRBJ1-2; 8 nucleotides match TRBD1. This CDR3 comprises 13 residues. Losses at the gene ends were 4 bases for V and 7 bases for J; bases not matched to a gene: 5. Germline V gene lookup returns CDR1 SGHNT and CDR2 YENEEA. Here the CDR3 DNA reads TGTGCCAGCAGCTCCGGACAGGGCTTTGGCTACACCTTC. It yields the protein CASSSGQGFGYTF.

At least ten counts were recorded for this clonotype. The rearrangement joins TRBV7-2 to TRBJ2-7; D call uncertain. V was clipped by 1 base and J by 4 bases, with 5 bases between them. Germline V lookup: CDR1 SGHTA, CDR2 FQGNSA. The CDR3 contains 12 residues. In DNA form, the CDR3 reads TGTGCCAGCAGCTTAGGGCGGTACGAGCAGTACTTC. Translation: CASSLGRYEQYF.

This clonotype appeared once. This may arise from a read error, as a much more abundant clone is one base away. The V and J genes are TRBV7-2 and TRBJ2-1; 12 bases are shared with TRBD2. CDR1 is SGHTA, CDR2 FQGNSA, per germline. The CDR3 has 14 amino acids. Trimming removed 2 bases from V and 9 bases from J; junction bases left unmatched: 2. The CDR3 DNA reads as TGTGCCAGCAGCTTACCACTAGCGGGGGGTGAGCAGTTCTTC. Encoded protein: CASSLPLAGGEQFF. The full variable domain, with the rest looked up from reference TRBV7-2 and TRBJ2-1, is GAGVSQSPSNKVTEKGKDVELRCDPISGHTALYWYRQSLGQGLEFLIYFQGNSAPDKSGLPSDRFSAERTGGSVSTLTIQRTQQEDSAVYLCASSLPLAGGEQFFGPGTRLTVL.

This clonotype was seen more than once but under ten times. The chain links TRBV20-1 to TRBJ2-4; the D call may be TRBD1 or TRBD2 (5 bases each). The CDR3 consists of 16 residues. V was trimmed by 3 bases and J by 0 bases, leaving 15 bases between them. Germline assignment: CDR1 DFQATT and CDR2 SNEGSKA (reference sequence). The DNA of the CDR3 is TGCAGTGCTAGCGGGACCACGGGTTTAGCCAAAAACATTCAGTACTTC. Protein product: CSASGTTGLAKNIQYF.

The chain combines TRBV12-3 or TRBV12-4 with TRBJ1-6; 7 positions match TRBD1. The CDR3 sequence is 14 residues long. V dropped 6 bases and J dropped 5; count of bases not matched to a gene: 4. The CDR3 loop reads CASRVQGNNSPLHF. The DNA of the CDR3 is TGTGCCAGCAGGGTACAGGGGAATAATTCACCCCTCCACTTT.

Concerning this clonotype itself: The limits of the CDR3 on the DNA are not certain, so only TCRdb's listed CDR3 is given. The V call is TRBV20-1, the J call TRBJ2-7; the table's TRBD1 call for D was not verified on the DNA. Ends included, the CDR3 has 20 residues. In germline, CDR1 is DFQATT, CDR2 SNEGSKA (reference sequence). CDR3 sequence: CSARSYLPSGRDSRGYEQYF.

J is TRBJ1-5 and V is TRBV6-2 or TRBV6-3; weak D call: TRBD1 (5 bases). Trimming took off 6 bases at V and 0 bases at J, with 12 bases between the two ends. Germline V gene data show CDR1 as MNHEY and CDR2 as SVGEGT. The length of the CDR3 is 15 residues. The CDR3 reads CASRIGAVSNQPQHF. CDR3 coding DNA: TGTGCCAGCAGAATTGGGGCAGTTAGCAATCAGCCCCAGCATTTT.

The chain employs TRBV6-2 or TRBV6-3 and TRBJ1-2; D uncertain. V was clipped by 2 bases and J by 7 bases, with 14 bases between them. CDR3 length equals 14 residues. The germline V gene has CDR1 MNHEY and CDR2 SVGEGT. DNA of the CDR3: TGTGCCAGCAGTTACAAGAGGGTTCAAGGTGGCTACACCTTC. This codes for CASSYKRVQGGYTF.